The rows below give T cell receptor beta chains drawn from one sample of a study of CD8 T cells in ankylosing spondylitis. TCRdb re-derived calls from the 5' RACE reads in MiXCR, one entry per CDR3 protein. Seen here are fewer than 650,000 distinct CDR3 sequences, roughly 13% observed once, and the top ten hold almost 7%. Sequencing used blood, either unsorted or a sorted T cell fraction (not recorded which). The receptors were sampled from a male donor with ankylosing spondylitis. CDR3s include the opening cysteine and the closing phenylalanine or tryptophan. The D gene is left open where the match is weak. Clone size is given for some rows only: seen once, a few or many times, or a class if the clone is expanded.

size: many
J: TRBJ2-2
D: .
V: TRBV5-1
DNA: TGCGCCAGCAGCGGCGGGACGAGAGCGAACACCGGGGAGCTGTTTTTT
CDR3: CASSGGTRANTGELFF

size: few
J: TRBJ2-5
D: TRBD2
V: TRBV9
DNA: TGTGCCAGCAGACACGGGGCAGCTAGCGGAGACCAAGAGACCCAGTACTTC
CDR3: CASRHGAASGDQETQYF

size: .
J: TRBJ2-1
D: TRBD2
V: TRBV14
DNA: TGTGCCAGCAGCCAAGGAGCCGGGACTAGCGGGTCGAGCTCCTACAATGAGCAGTTCTTC
CDR3: CASSQGAGTSGSSSYNEQFF

size: .
J: TRBJ2-7
D: TRBD2
V: TRBV12-3/TRBV12-4
DNA: TGTGCCAGCAGCCAGACTAGCGGGGGGTACGAGCAGTACTTC
CDR3: CASSQTSGGYEQYF

size: .
J: TRBJ1-2
D: .
V: TRBV5-1
DNA: TGCGCCAGCAGCTTTGGCAGGACGGGCTACACCTTC
CDR3: CASSFGRTGYTF

size: many
J: TRBJ2-2
D: TRBD2
V: TRBV6-2/TRBV6-3
DNA: TGTGCCAGCAGTTACTCCCGAGCGGGAGGGCCTGGGGAGCTGTTTTTT
CDR3: CASSYSRAGGPGELFF

size: many
J: TRBJ2-4
D: .
V: TRBV5-5
DNA: TGTGCCAGCAGCTTGGGCTGGGGAGCCAACTTAGCCAAAAACATTCAGTACTTC
CDR3: CASSLGWGANLAKNIQYF

size: .
J: TRBJ2-1
D: TRBD2
V: TRBV19
DNA: TGTGCCAGTAGTATGGGACTAGCGGGGGAGCAGTTCTTC
CDR3: CASSMGLAGEQFF

size: .
J: TRBJ2-1
D: TRBD2
V: TRBV12-3/TRBV12-4
DNA: TGTGCCAGCAGTTCACTGACTAGCGGGAGGGAGATCTCCTACAATGAGCAGTTCTTC
CDR3: CASSSLTSGREISYNEQFF

size: .
J: TRBJ2-5
D: TRBD2
V: TRBV27
DNA: TGTGCCAGCAGTCCCCGGGGTAGCGGGGCCCTCGGGGAGACCCAGTACTTC
CDR3: CASSPRGSGALGETQYF

size: .
J: TRBJ1-4
D: TRBD1
V: TRBV7-9
DNA: TGTGCCAGCAGCCCCGCGACAGGGGGTGAAAAACTGTTTTTT
CDR3: CASSPATGGEKLFF

size: few
J: TRBJ2-1
D: .
V: TRBV11-2
DNA: TGTGCCAGCAGCTTAGTAGGGCAGAGCGATGAGCAGTTCTTC
CDR3: CASSLVGQSDEQFF

size: few
J: TRBJ2-7
D: .
V: TRBV3-1
DNA: TGTGCCAGCAGCCATTGGACCCCCTACGAGCAGTACTTC
CDR3: CASSHWTPYEQYF

size: few
J: TRBJ2-5
D: TRBD2
V: TRBV15
DNA: TGTGCCACCAGCAGAGATTACAGGACTAGCGGGAGAGAGACCCAGTACTTC
CDR3: CATSRDYRTSGRETQYF

size: few
J: TRBJ1-3
D: TRBD1
V: TRBV15
DNA: TGTGCCACCAGCAGGGTGGGACAGGGGCCTGGAAACACCATATATTTT
CDR3: CATSRVGQGPGNTIYF

size: many
J: TRBJ1-1
D: .
V: TRBV7-2
DNA: TGTGCCAGCAGCTCGGGTCCAGGGAAGAACACTGAAGCTTTCTTT
CDR3: CASSSGPGKNTEAFF

size: few
J: TRBJ2-7
D: .
V: TRBV18
DNA: TGTGCCAGCTCACTTCAAGGGATTGGGGGAGCCGAGCAGTACTTC
CDR3: CASSLQGIGGAEQYF